Sequencing of this TCR beta chain was carried out in a study of CD8 T cells in ankylosing spondylitis. In this sample, this clonotype turned up a few times. Its antigen is currently unknown. Study findings and constraints: Characteristic, it appeared, of ankylosing spondylitis blood was a TCR beta motif of eight highly homologous variants.

The CDR3 runs to 14 residues. Per the germline V gene, CDR1 is SEHNR and CDR2 is FQNEAQ (reference sequence). V was cut by 6 bases and J by 1 base, with 9 bases left in between. MiXCR, applied by TCRdb to the 5' RACE reads, yields one record per CDR3 protein. The sample consists of around 770,000 distinct CDR3 sequences, roughly 19% of them appearing once. The receptor's source is a male donor with ankylosing spondylitis. The rearrangement uses TRBV7-9 and TRBJ2-2; D uncertain. The specimen sequenced was blood, either unsorted or a sorted T cell fraction (not recorded which). CDR3 sequence reads: CASSNDWNTGELFF. CDR3 nucleotides: TGTGCCAGCAGTAACGACTGGAACACCGGGGAGCTGTTTTTT.